These 18 T cell receptor beta chains were sequenced from one sample in a study of blood T cell repertoires in COVID-19. Repertoires were generated with immunoSEQ multiplex PCR, while TCRdb's copy carries only in-frame clones and drops some. The profile shows roughly 150,000 clones, approximately 78% of them singletons. Sequencing was carried out using peripheral blood. These receptors all come from a human donor with acute or convalescent COVID-19. The donor label of this sample is uncertain.

The chain links TRBV6-6 to TRBJ1-2; 9 positions agree with TRBD1. Germline assignment: CDR1 MNHNY and CDR2 SVGAGI (reference sequence). V shed 4 bases, J shed 8 bases, and the junction held 8 bases outside the gene matches. This CDR3 is built from 14 residues. The CDR3 region is CASSFGQGIEGYTF. As DNA, the CDR3 is TGTGCCAGCAGTTTCGGACAGGGGATCGAAGGCTACACCTTC.

The gene calls are TRBV5-4 and TRBJ1-2; TRBD1 might be the D (6 bases). CDR1 SGHNT and CDR2 YYREEE come from the germline V gene (reference sequence). CDR3 length equals 14 residues. Trimming cost V 4 bases and J 3 bases, with 13 bases left between them. The CDR3 loop is CASSAFGGDYGYTF. The CDR3 DNA reads TGTGCCAGCAGCGCATTTGGGGGCGACTATGGCTACACCTTC.

The chain joins TRBV3-1 (or the pseudogene TRBV3-2) to TRBJ2-7, with TRBD1 identical over 8 bases. This CDR3 region has 13 residues. The J segment lost 4 bases and the V segment lost 5 bases, leaving 4 bases of the junction unmatched. Germline lookup yields CDR1 LGHDT and CDR2 YNNKEL (reference sequence). The CDR3 DNA follows: TGTGCCAGCAGCTCTAGACAGGGGTACGAGCAGTACTTC. Residues: CASSSRQGYEQYF.

The gene calls are TRBV11-1 and TRBJ2-7, with 7 bases aligning to TRBD2. This CDR3 contains 16 residues. CDR1 SGHAT and CDR2 FQDESV come from the germline V gene (reference sequence). V shed 5 bases, J shed 0 bases, and the junction held 10 bases outside the gene matches. The CDR3 nucleotides are TGTGCCAGCAGCCCCCTCCTGCGGGGGAGCTCCTACGAGCAGTACTTC. Amino acid sequence: CASSPLLRGSSYEQYF.

V gene TRBV25-1 combines with J gene TRBJ1-5; D remains unclear. This CDR3 region has 13 residues. Trimming removed 5 bases from V and 5 bases from J, with 10 bases in between. Germline V gene data show CDR1 as MGHDK and CDR2 as SYGVNS. CDR3 residues: CASSTGRHQPQHF. DNA for the CDR3: TGTGCCAGCAGTACCGGGAGACATCAGCCCCAGCATTTT.

The gene calls are TRBV27 and TRBJ1-2, with 9 bases matching TRBD1. The junction had 5 bases not matched to a gene; V was cut back by 3 bases and J by 6 bases. Germline lookup yields CDR1 MNHEY and CDR2 SMNVEV (reference sequence). The CDR3 consists of 14 residues. CDR3 DNA: TGTGCCAGCAGTTTGGGACAGGGATGGGATGGCTACACCTTC. Encoded protein: CASSLGQGWDGYTF.

J is TRBJ1-5 and V is TRBV19, with TRBD1 matching 7 bases. In germline, CDR1 is LNHDA, CDR2 SQIVND (reference sequence). Germline trimming cut 0 bases from V and 4 bases from J; bases unmatched to any gene: 3. The CDR3 extends over 15 amino acids. CDR3 sequence reads: CASSIETGRNQPQHF. The CDR3 nucleotides read TGTGCCAGTAGTATAGAGACAGGGCGGAATCAGCCCCAGCATTTT.

This clone came up once. J is TRBJ2-5 and V is TRBV7-6, with 12 bases aligning to TRBD2. The CDR3 is 16 residues long. Germline CDR1 and CDR2: SGHVS and FNYEAQ. V lost 2 bases, J lost 4 bases, and 5 bases stayed unmatched. The CDR3 here is CASSLTASGGGETQYF. CDR3 in DNA: TGTGCCAGCAGCTTAACTGCTAGCGGGGGGGGAGAGACCCAGTACTTC.

To note about this clone: An end of the junction does not agree with germline; a read error may underlie this. V usage is TRBV7-7 and J usage is TRBJ1-4; weak D call: TRBD1 (6 bases). The CDR3 extends over 17 amino acids. Per the germline V gene, CDR1 is SSHAT and CDR2 is FNYEAQ (reference sequence). DNA for the CDR3: TGTGCTAGCAGCTTGGACAGAGAGGAGGCAACTAATGAAAAACTGTTTTTT. This translates into CASSLDREEATNEKLFF.

The rearrangement links TRBV14 to TRBJ1-3; 7 bases are shared with TRBD1. The J segment lost 2 bases and the V segment lost 4 bases, leaving 8 bases of the junction unmatched. CDR3 length: 16 residues. Germline CDR1 and CDR2: SGHDN and FVKESK. The CDR3 spells CASSPGQRIPGNTIYF. The DNA of the CDR3 is TGTGCCAGCAGCCCGGGACAGAGGATTCCTGGAAACACCATATATTTT.

This clone appeared a few times. The J gene is TRBJ2-7, the V gene TRBV27, with 7 nucleotides matching TRBD1. The length of the CDR3 is 14 residues. Germline CDR1 and CDR2: MNHEY and SMNVEV (reference sequence). Germline trimming cut 3 bases from V and 3 bases from J; bases unmatched to any gene: 5. The CDR3 DNA reads TGTGCCAGCAGTTTGAGTAACAGGGGCTACGAGCAGTACTTC. It yields the protein CASSLSNRGYEQYF.

This chain uses TRBV3-1 (or the pseudogene TRBV3-2) with TRBJ2-6, with TRBD1 identical over 10 bases. This CDR3 contains 17 residues. In germline, CDR1 is LGHDT, CDR2 YNNKEL (reference sequence). The trim removed 8 bases at V and 0 bases at J, leaving 7 bases unmatched. This CDR3 reads CASARGTGVSGANVLTF. The CDR3 bases are TGTGCCAGCGCCCGGGGGACAGGGGTCTCTGGGGCCAACGTCCTGACTTTC.

The CDR3 coding sequence is TGTGCCAGCAGTCTGGGACAGGCCGACACCTTC. Amino acid sequence: CASSLGQADTF. This rearrangement joins TRBV12-3 or TRBV12-4 to TRBJ1-2; 8 bases line up with TRBD1. The J segment lost 12 bases and the V segment lost 5 bases, leaving 5 bases of the junction unmatched. The CDR3 extends over 11 amino acids.

The V call is TRBV19, the J call TRBJ2-7; tentative D call: TRBD1 (6 bases). Germline CDR1 reads LNHDA; CDR2 reads SQIVND (reference sequence). This CDR3 has 11 residues. V was cut by 6 bases and J by 4 bases, with 7 bases left in between. CDR3 nucleotide sequence: TGTGCCAGTAGCACAGGGTACGAGCAGTACTTC. This codes for CASSTGYEQYF.

The rearrangement joins TRBV5-1 to TRBJ2-2; maybe TRBD2 (5 bases). Trimming took off 0 bases at V and 2 bases at J, with 11 bases between the two ends. Germline V gene lookup returns CDR1 SGHRS and CDR2 YFSETQ. The CDR3 has 16 amino acids. The CDR3 loop is CASSLVSGVNTGELFF. CDR3 coding DNA: TGCGCCAGCAGCTTGGTTTCCGGGGTCAACACCGGGGAGCTGTTTTTT.

The chain is built from TRBV5-5 and TRBJ1-2; D is perhaps TRBD1 (5 bases). Germline CDR1 is SGHKS and CDR2 is YYEKEE (reference sequence). V gave up 0 bases and J gave up 0 bases, with 9 bases separating them. This CDR3 is built from 15 residues. DNA of the CDR3: TGTGCCAGCAGCTTGGTGGCAGGGACTAACTATGGCTACACCTTC. It translates to CASSLVAGTNYGYTF.

The chain is built from TRBV25-1 and TRBJ2-5; D may be TRBD1 (5 bases). Trimming stripped 7 bases from V and 7 bases from J, with 19 bases between. The CDR3 is 14 residues long. Germline values: CDR1 MGHDK, CDR2 SYGVNS. CDR3 nucleotide sequence: TGTGCCAGCACTACGGCCGACAGCCTGGGGACCCAGTACTTC. Translation gives CASTTADSLGTQYF.

The CDR3 DNA reads TGTGCCAGCAGCTTGTATGGGGCTGCTGGGGCCAACGTCCTGACTTTC. It is translated as CASSLYGAAGANVLTF. The rearrangement links TRBV5-8 to TRBJ2-6; weak D call: TRBD1 (5 bases). The CDR3 sequence is 16 residues long. The V gene lost 1 base and the J gene lost 2 bases, with 10 bases spanning the gap. Per germline, CDR1 SGHTS and CDR2 YDEGEE.